This record concerns one T cell receptor (beta chain) sequence. This clone was detected a few times. It has no known antigen specificity. No base quality values were provided; no much bigger clone lies one nucleotide off. This sample was included in a study of blood T cell repertoires in COVID-19 (TCRdb year 2020). As for the study more broadly: Samples covering the acute and convalescent phases of COVID-19 were provided by collaborators in the United States, Italy and Spain. Deeply sampled blood TCRbeta repertoires from subjects exposed to, actively infected with, or recovered from COVID-19 were included in the dataset. Samples were obtained from the ongoing ImmuneRACE study (first 160 participants) and from about 1,300 subjects provided by 6 global collaborators. Where available, HLA class I and class II types were obtained from metadata supplied by the sample provider rather than from assay-based typing. Nearly every sample came with metadata listing a de-identified subject ID, COVID-19 status, age in years and sex. The repertoires were released in a freely available public database meant as a resource for research on the immune response to SARS-CoV-2. The prospective study material was composed of cDNA or gDNA derived from T cells, B-cell-depleted T cells, or PBMCs.

TCRbeta CDR3 regions were amplified from genomic DNA using the immunoSEQ Assay, a bias-controlled multiplex PCR. The authors processed their data as follows. The number of nucleated cells in each sample was estimated from the amplification of reference gene primers within the assay. To quantify the absolute abundance of each unique TCRbeta CDR3 rearrangement, sequence reads were collapsed and filtered. For each sample, productive Simpson clonality was calculated by taking the square root of Simpson's diversity index across productive rearrangements. In TCRdb, the immuneACCESS table is reduced to in-frame sequences with V and J assigned. These tables do not hold every clone; where another copy was compared, an unresolved V gene accounts for under half, and the others remain unexplained. V and J calls and clone size follow that table, whereas D and trimming were derived from the DNA. The sample table contains 59,000 or so clones; only one count was recorded for about 84% of them. Clones ranked in the top ten supply 7.2% of the sample.

The study at large found these results: The amount of clinical and demographic metadata varied by source and participant and was provided uncurated.

The collaborating institutions used their own protocols to collect whole blood in K2EDTA tubes. For TCRbeta analysis, collaborator samples were shipped as frozen whole blood, as isolated PBMCs, or as DNA extracted from either sample type. This clonotype was obtained from a man aged 55 to 70 with acute or convalescent COVID-19. Specimen: peripheral blood.

The CDR3 loop reads CASSYFTGAGANVLTF. The DNA sequence reads TGTGCCAGCAGTTACTTCACAGGGGCAGGGGCCAACGTCCTGACTTTC. The sequence joins TRBV6-5 to TRBJ2-6; a stretch of 7 junction bases matches TRBD1. The CDR3 starts with the cysteine, ends with the phenylalanine, and has 16 residues. Just CDR3 DNA is preserved here, 48 bases in frame from base 1. CDR1 and CDR2 are read off the germline V gene as MNHEY and SVGAGI. Ends trimmed: V by 1 base, J by 4 bases; bases unmatched to a gene: 4.